The clone carrying this T cell receptor beta chain was picked up a small number of times. This sample stems from a study of blood T cell repertoires in COVID-19. Trimming shortened V by 5 bases and J by 7 bases, and 10 bases separated the two germline ends. This CDR3 has 13 amino acids. The germline gives CDR1 SGHRS, CDR2 YFSETQ. Assay used: immunoSEQ multiplex PCR; TCRdb lists only in-frame clones, some missing. The sample lists 65,000 or so clones; 72% were seen once. The TCR sequence derives from an older woman who had been exposed to COVID-19. The sample consisted of PBMCs or T cells enriched from blood (not recorded which). The V gene is TRBV5-1, the J gene TRBJ1-6, with D possibly TRBD1 on 6 matching bases. CDR3 amino acids: CASRWDINSPLHF. DNA of the CDR3: TGCGCCAGCAGGTGGGACATAAATTCACCCCTCCACTTT.